These 24 T cell receptor beta chains were all obtained from the same sample, sequenced in a study of T cell changes during pregnancy in multiple sclerosis. Assay: immunoSEQ multiplex PCR; the TCRdb copy retains only in-frame clones and omits some. The sample yields roughly 40,000 clones, 91% seen once. The material sequenced was CD4+ T cells from peripheral blood mononuclear cells, taken in the second trimester of pregnancy. These receptors originate from a female donor in good health, enrolled as a control in a pregnancy study.

V is TRBV30 and J is TRBJ2-2; a weak D match, TRBD2 (6 bases). The V gene's germline CDR1 is GTSNPN and CDR2 SVGIG (reference sequence). V gave up 8 bases and J gave up 4 bases, with 17 bases separating them. The CDR3 covers 14 residues. The CDR3 loop reads CAGPGSGVTGELFF. CDR3 nucleotides: TGTGCCGGCCCGGGGTCGGGGGTCACCGGGGAGCTGTTTTTT.

The V and J genes are TRBV7-2 and TRBJ1-5, with 7 bases matching TRBD1. J lost 9 bases, V lost 5 bases, and 10 bases had no gene match. This CDR3 region has 14 residues. Germline CDR1 reads SGHTA; CDR2 reads FQGNSA. CDR3 loop: CASSLGQRLGPQHF. CDR3 sequence (DNA): TGTGCCAGCAGCCTGGGACAGCGTCTCGGGCCCCAGCATTTT.

About this clone: The junction and the germline gene differ at one end; a read error may be behind it. The chain joins TRBV2 to TRBJ2-3, with D possibly matching TRBD2 (5 bases). CDR3 length equals 13 residues. Germline-derived CDR1 and CDR2 are SNHLY and FYNNEI. The CDR3 coding sequence is TGTGCCAGCGGTCGCCGAGGGCAGGATAGGCAGTATTTT. Translating gives CASGRRGQDRQYF.

The gene calls are TRBV4-3 and TRBJ2-2, with TRBD2 matching over 13 bases. This CDR3 contains 15 residues. Germline V gene sequence: CDR1 LGHNA, CDR2 YSLEER. Losses at the gene ends were 4 bases for V and 5 bases for J; bases not matched to a gene: 1. The CDR3 spells CASSPTSGRTGELFF. The CDR3, as DNA: TGCGCCAGCAGCCCGACTAGCGGGAGGACCGGGGAGCTGTTTTTT.

The rearrangement uses TRBV29-1 and TRBJ2-1; 9 positions agree with TRBD1. The CDR3 totals 14 residues. J was trimmed by 7 bases and V by 6 bases; bases with no gene match: 10. CDR1 is SQVTM, CDR2 ANQGSEA, per germline. The CDR3 nucleotides read TGCAGCGTCGAACCGGGACAGGGCAGGAATGAGCAGTTCTTC. Its translation is CSVEPGQGRNEQFF.

The chain carries TRBV19 and TRBJ2-7; D possibly corresponds to TRBD1 (6 bases). The CDR3 runs to 13 residues. CDR1 is LNHDA, CDR2 SQIVND, per germline (reference sequence). Trimming cost V 5 bases and J 2 bases, with 10 bases left between them. DNA for the CDR3: TGTGCCAGTAGTCAGGGGCTAGCCTACGAGCAGTACTTC. The encoded protein is CASSQGLAYEQYF.

The chain couples TRBV11-3 to TRBJ2-1; D might be TRBD1 (7 bases). The CDR3 spans 20 residues. Trimming cost V 1 base and J 8 bases, with 30 bases left between them. Germline CDR1 is SGHNT and CDR2 is YENEEA. The CDR3 loop is CASSLGGGGWGGGTVDEQFF. DNA for the CDR3: TGTGCCAGCAGCTTAGGAGGGGGCGGATGGGGCGGCGGGACCGTCGATGAGCAGTTCTTC.

The CDR3 DNA reads TGTGCCAGCAGTACCCGGGGACAGTATGGCTACACCTTC. It encodes CASSTRGQYGYTF. The J gene is TRBJ1-2, the V gene TRBV27; TRBD1 matches 7 bases. V was pared by 5 bases and J by 5 bases, with 5 bases of the junction left unmatched. This CDR3 has 13 amino acids. Germline lookup yields CDR1 MNHEY and CDR2 SMNVEV (reference sequence).

The chain combines TRBV29-1 with TRBJ1-2; D is perhaps TRBD1 (6 bases). Germline lookup yields CDR1 SQVTM and CDR2 ANQGSEA. The length of the CDR3 is 11 residues. The V gene lost 4 bases and the J gene lost 5 bases, with 8 bases spanning the gap. The CDR3, as DNA: TGCAGCGTTGGGGGGCTTTATGGCTACACCTTC. Its translation: CSVGGLYGYTF. Supplemented by reference TRBV29-1 and TRBJ1-2, the full variable domain reads SAVISQKPSRDICQRGTSLTIQCQVDSQVTMMFWYRQQPGQSLTLIATANQGSEATYESGFVIDKFPISRPNLTFSTLTVSNMSPEDSSIYLCSVGGLYGYTFGSGTRLTVV.

This clone was seen just once. The chain links TRBV2 to TRBJ2-7; D perhaps matches TRBD1 (5 bases). Germline V CDR1 and CDR2: SNHLY, FYNNEI. V was shortened by 6 bases and J by 0 bases, with 15 bases between the two germline ends. The CDR3 runs 15 residues. The DNA for the CDR3 is TGTGCCAGCAGGTCGACAAAAGGGGCCTCCTACGAGCAGTACTTC. This codes for CASRSTKGASYEQYF. Using reference TRBV2 and TRBJ2-7 for the parts outside the CDR3, the full variable domain is EPEVTQTPSHQVTQMGQEVILRCVPISNHLYFYWYRQILGQKVEFLVSFYNNEISEKSEIFDDQFSVERPDGSNFTLKIRSTKLEDSAMYFCASRSTKGASYEQYFGPGTRLTVT.

This clone was found once. This chain joins TRBV7-8 and TRBJ2-7, with D maybe TRBD1 (6 bases). V lost 6 bases and J 6 bases, leaving 18 bases between the germline ends. The CDR3 consists of 14 residues. Germline V CDR1 and CDR2: SGHVS, FQNEAQ. CDR3: CASRSTRGLGEQYF. The CDR3 DNA follows: TGTGCCAGCAGGTCAACCAGGGGCTTGGGCGAGCAGTACTTC.

The chain employs TRBV28 and TRBJ2-7; D remains ambiguous. Deletions cut 5 bases from V and 4 bases from J, with 9 bases between. This CDR3 spans 12 amino acids. CDR1 is MDHEN and CDR2 is SYDVKM in the germline V gene. The CDR3 region is CASSQPTYEQYF. CDR3 DNA: TGTGCCAGCAGTCAACCAACATACGAGCAGTACTTC. Using reference TRBV28 and TRBJ2-7 for the parts outside the CDR3, the full variable domain is DVKVTQSSRYLVKRTGEKVFLECVQDMDHENMFWYRQDPGLGLRLIYFSYDVKMKEKGDIPEGYSVSREKKERFSLILESASTNQTSMYLCASSQPTYEQYFGPGTRLTVT.

The chain links TRBV7-8 to TRBJ2-1; 11 bases match TRBD1. CDR1 is SGHVS and CDR2 is FQNEAQ in the germline V gene. The CDR3 loop spans 15 amino acids. Trimming removed 3 bases from V and 5 bases from J; junction bases left unmatched: 3. The CDR3 loop reads CASSFGQGAHNEQFF. The CDR3 DNA is TGTGCCAGCAGCTTCGGACAGGGGGCCCACAATGAGCAGTTCTTC. Variable domain in full (rest from reference TRBV7-8 and TRBJ2-1): GAGVSQSPRYKVAKRGQDVALRCDPISGHVSLFWYQQALGQGPEFLTYFQNEAQLDKSGLPSDRFFAERPEGSVSTLKIQRTQQEDSAVYLCASSFGQGAHNEQFFGPGTRLTVL.

The rearrangement joins TRBV6-1 to TRBJ2-5, with 12 bases that match TRBD1. The CDR3 extends over 14 amino acids. V lost 4 bases and J lost 7; bases outside the gene matches: 4. Per germline, CDR1 MNHNS and CDR2 SASEGT. CDR3 residues: CASSGGQGAGTQYF. The CDR3 nucleotides read TGTGCCAGCAGTGGGGGACAGGGGGCCGGGACCCAGTACTTC.

The J gene is TRBJ1-4, the V gene TRBV25-1, with D possibly TRBD1 on 6 matching bases. Germline V gene sequence: CDR1 MGHDK, CDR2 SYGVNS. Between the trimmed V and J ends, which lost 8 bases and 10 bases, there was a span of 20 bases. This CDR3 has 14 amino acids. In nucleotides, the CDR3 is TGTGCCAGCCGGACAGCCGAAATTTGGGGAAAACTGTTTTTT. It encodes CASRTAEIWGKLFF.

The chain combines TRBV11-2 with TRBJ2-7; tentatively, D is TRBD2 (6 bases). CDR1 is SGHAT and CDR2 is FQNNGV in the germline V gene. Trimming took off 0 bases at V and 9 bases at J, with 12 bases between the two ends. The length of the CDR3 is 13 residues. The CDR3 sequence: CASSLDGTLRQYF. The CDR3 DNA reads TGTGCCAGCAGCTTAGATGGGACTCTCCGGCAGTACTTC.

This clone was seen just once. The J gene is TRBJ2-1, the V gene TRBV30; 7 nucleotides agree with TRBD1. Germline V CDR1 and CDR2: GTSNPN, SVGIG (reference sequence). The CDR3 spans 14 residues. V shed 4 bases and J 5 bases; nucleotides not matched to a gene: 8. The CDR3 region is CAWNKGAWDNEQFF. Written as DNA, the CDR3 is TGTGCCTGGAATAAGGGGGCTTGGGACAATGAGCAGTTCTTC. Based on the CDR3 plus reference TRBV30 and TRBJ2-1, the full variable domain is SQTIHQWPATLVQPVGSPLSLECTVEGTSNPNLYWYRQAAGRGLQLLFYSVGIGQISSEVPQNLSASRPQDRQFILSSKKLLLSDSGFYLCAWNKGAWDNEQFFGPGTRLTVL.

The rearrangement joins TRBV27 to TRBJ1-1; 11 nucleotides line up with TRBD1. With V trimmed by 8 bases and J by 11 bases, 4 bases remained unmatched. Germline values: CDR1 MNHEY, CDR2 SMNVEV (reference sequence). The CDR3 loop spans 11 amino acids. CDR3 region: CASRTGGSAFF. The CDR3 nucleotides read TGTGCCAGCCGGACAGGGGGCTCGGCTTTCTTT.

The chain uses TRBV5-8 and TRBJ1-3; D not certain. V was cut by 4 bases and J by 4 bases, with 15 bases left in between. The CDR3 has 15 amino acids. The germline gives CDR1 SGHTS, CDR2 YDEGEE. In nucleotides, the CDR3 is TGTGCCAGCAGCCCCGGTGCCATCTCGGGAAACACCATATATTTT. Its translation is CASSPGAISGNTIYF.

This rearrangement joins TRBV28 to TRBJ1-4; tentatively, D is TRBD1 (5 bases). The CDR3 is 15 amino acids. Germline-derived CDR1 and CDR2 are MDHEN and SYDVKM. The V end lost 10 bases, the J end lost 0 bases, and 15 bases lay between the germline ends. CDR3 protein: CATSNRQSTNEKLFF. In DNA, the CDR3 is TGTGCCACCTCGAATCGACAGTCAACTAATGAAAAACTGTTTTTT.

The J gene is TRBJ1-6, the V gene TRBV6-5, with unresolved D. This CDR3 comprises 13 residues. Per the germline V gene, CDR1 is MNHEY and CDR2 is SVGAGI. Trimming pared 5 bases from V and 6 bases from J, leaving 8 bases between. The CDR3 DNA reads TGTGCCAGCAGTATGGAGAGTAATTCACCCCTCCACTTT. This translates into CASSMESNSPLHF.

V usage is TRBV20-1 and J usage is TRBJ1-1, with 9 bases lining up with TRBD1. Germline V gene lookup returns CDR1 DFQATT and CDR2 SNEGSKA (reference sequence). There are 11 residues in the CDR3. Trimming took 5 bases from V and 10 from J; bases not matched to a gene: 5. Written as DNA, the CDR3 is TGCAGTGCTGGGGACAGGGAAGGAGCTTTCTTT. This sequence encodes CSAGDREGAFF.

V gene TRBV19 combines with J gene TRBJ2-1; 9 bases align to TRBD2. The germline CDR1 and CDR2 sequences are LNHDA and SQIVND (reference sequence). The V gene end was trimmed by 5 bases and the J gene end by 10 bases; junction bases not matched to a gene: 15. The CDR3 spans 16 residues. DNA for the CDR3: TGTGCCAGTAGTTCCCGAGCGGGGGGTATTTATGGGGAGCAGTTCTTC. Amino acid sequence: CASSSRAGGIYGEQFF.

This sequence joins TRBV4-3 and TRBJ1-2; no definite D call. Germline CDR1 is LGHNA and CDR2 is YSLEER. V gave up 1 base and J gave up 1 base, with 13 bases separating them. The CDR3 has 16 residues. The CDR3 sequence: CASSQARVLSNYGYTF. CDR3 in DNA: TGCGCCAGCAGCCAAGCTCGGGTACTCAGTAACTATGGCTACACCTTC.